Listed below are T cell receptor beta chains from one sample, sequenced in a study of shared clonotypes between healthy human individuals. Sequencing was performed with immunoSEQ multiplex PCR; in TCRdb, only in-frame clones are kept and a portion is missing. The data hold 450,000 to 500,000 clones, with 81% observed a single time. The sample taken for sequencing was PBMCs. The source is a woman between 40 and 55 years old in good health. Some clones in this sample may be carry-over from other donors' samples. Both conserved end residues are part of each CDR3. The D gene is left open where the match is weak. A clone size is listed for some rows: how often the clone was seen (once, few, many), or a class if it is expanded.

TRBD2 TRBJ2-7 TRBV27 few TGTGCCAGCGCTAGCGGGAGGCCCAGCTCCTACGAGCAGTACTTC CASASGRPSSYEQYF
TRBD1 TRBJ2-7 TRBV5-4 few TGTGCCAGCAGCCTCCGGGACAGGGTCGACGAGCAGTACTTC CASSLRDRVDEQYF
. TRBJ2-3 TRBV10-2 once TGCGCCAGCAGTGAGTCTATAGGGAATACGCAGTATTTT CASSESIGNTQYF
TRBD1 TRBJ2-1 TRBV10-2 once TGCGCCAGCCTCCGACAGGGACCTGCGGATGAGCAGTTCTTC CASLRQGPADEQFF
TRBD2 TRBJ2-7 TRBV6-6 once TGTGCCATCACGGCGGGAGGGCCCTCCCACGAGCAGTACTTC CAITAGGPSHEQYF
TRBD1 TRBJ2-2 TRBV25-1 . TGTGCCAGCAGTGGAGGGACAGGGTGGGTCGGGGAGCTGTTTTTT CASSGGTGWVGELFF
TRBD2 TRBJ2-1 TRBV11-1 once TGTGCCAGCAGCACCACCGGGACTAGCGGTTACAATGAGCAGTTCTTC CASSTTGTSGYNEQFF
TRBD2 TRBJ2-5 TRBV7-9 few TGTGCCAGCAGCTTAGCTAGCGGGATCGGGGAGACCCAGTACTTC CASSLASGIGETQYF
. TRBJ1-3 TRBV30 . TGTGCCTGGAACCCTTGGCCTAGCTCTGGAAACACCATATATTTT CAWNPWPSSGNTIYF
. TRBJ1-4 TRBV6-5 . TGTGCCAGCAGCCTACGGTACGGCACTAATGAAAAACTGTTTTTT CASSLRYGTNEKLFF
TRBD2 TRBJ2-1 TRBV5-4 many TGTGCCAGCAGCTTGGCGCTAGCGGGCGGATACAATGAGCAGTTCTTC CASSLALAGGYNEQFF
TRBD2 TRBJ2-7 TRBV5-6 many TGTGCCAGCAGCTCGCCACTAGCGGATTCCTACGAGCAGTACTTC CASSSPLADSYEQYF
TRBD2 TRBJ2-7 TRBV4-2 . TGTGCCAGCAGCCAAGGTAGCGGGAGATACGAGCAGTACTTC CASSQGSGRYEQYF
. TRBJ2-5 TRBV7-7 few TGTGCCAGCAGTCGGGTATACCGGGAGACCCAGTACTTC CASSRVYRETQYF
TRBD1 TRBJ2-2 TRBV5-6 . TGTGCCAGCAGCCGCCCAGGGACAGGGGTTGACACCGGGGAGCTGTTTTTT CASSRPGTGVDTGELFF
. TRBJ2-7 TRBV6-4 . TGTGCCAGCACCCTACCTGCAGGGGAGCAGTACTTC CASTLPAGEQYF
. TRBJ2-5 TRBV2 . TGTGCCAGCAGCCTAAGAGGGACCCAGTACTTC CASSLRGTQYF
. TRBJ1-5 TRBV29-1 . TGCAGCGTTGTTGGGGCGGTAGGTCAGCCCCAGCATTTT CSVVGAVGQPQHF
. TRBJ2-7 TRBV10-1 . TGCGCCAGCAGTGGCGGCCTCGTGGGCGAGCAGTACTTC CASSGGLVGEQYF
. TRBJ2-7 TRBV28 many TGTGCCAGCAGACCCGCCGGACCCCCCTTAGGCTCCTACGAGCAGTACTTC CASRPAGPPLGSYEQYF
. TRBJ1-3 TRBV5-1 . TGCGCCAGCCGCGCCGGGCTGGGGGCGGAAGGAAACACCATATATTTT CASRAGLGAEGNTIYF
. TRBJ1-1 TRBV18 . TGTGCCAGCTCACCACCAAGCTCCGTGAACACTGAAGCTTTCTTT CASSPPSSVNTEAFF
. TRBJ1-5 TRBV6-1 . TGTGCCAGCAGTGAAGTTATAGGGATTGGCAATCAGCCCCAGCATTTT CASSEVIGIGNQPQHF
. TRBJ2-1 TRBV18 few TGTGCCAGCTCACCCACCGACAATGAGCAGTTCTTC CASSPTDNEQFF
TRBD1 TRBJ1-2 TRBV29-1 few TGCAGCGTCCCGACAGGGGAGGACTATGGCTACACCTTC CSVPTGEDYGYTF
. TRBJ1-2 TRBV14 many TGTGCCAGCAGCCAACTGGGGGCGCATCCCTATGGCTACACCTTC CASSQLGAHPYGYTF
TRBD2 TRBJ2-7 TRBV19 . TGTGCCAGTACCGGGAGGGCCGGGCACGAGCAGTACTTC CASTGRAGHEQYF
TRBD1 TRBJ2-7 TRBV29-1 . TGCAGCGTTTCCGGGACAGGGTTGTCCGAGCAGTACTTC CSVSGTGLSEQYF
. TRBJ2-3 TRBV7-2 . TGTGCCAGCAGCTTAATAGCGCGTACTAGCACAGATACGCAGTATTTT CASSLIARTSTDTQYF
. TRBJ2-3 TRBV7-9 . TGTGCCAGCAGCCAATTATATACGCAGTATTTT CASSQLYTQYF
. TRBJ1-2 TRBV28 . TGTGCCGGCAGTTTAGCTCGGTCGCCTGCTATTAACTATGGCTACACCTTC CAGSLARSPAINYGYTF
TRBD2 TRBJ2-1 TRBV11-2 . TGTGCCAGCAGCCCAGGTCTAGCGGGACCTCAATACAATGAGCAGTTCTTC CASSPGLAGPQYNEQFF
TRBD1 TRBJ2-3 TRBV9 . TGTGCCAGCAGCGTAGAGGACAGGATTTGGTTTGGAGGAGATACGCAGTATTTT CASSVEDRIWFGGDTQYF
TRBD2 TRBJ2-7 TRBV7-2 few TGTGCCAGCAGCTCAGGACTAGCGGGATACGAGCAGTACTTC CASSSGLAGYEQYF
. TRBJ2-3 TRBV4-2 . TGTGCCAGCAGCCCGGAGCTCGTTAGCACAGATACGCAGTATTTT CASSPELVSTDTQYF
. TRBJ2-2 TRBV7-9 . TGTGCCAGCAGCGAAACCTGGGCCGGGGAGCTGTTTTTT CASSETWAGELFF
. TRBJ1-2 TRBV29-1 once TGCAGCGTTGAAGATGCTAGGAAAGACTATGGCTACACCTTC CSVEDARKDYGYTF
. TRBJ1-5 TRBV28 few TGTGCCAGCAGCAAAGGTTTGAGGGGCAATCAGCCCCAGCATTTT CASSKGLRGNQPQHF
TRBD2 TRBJ2-7 TRBV29-1 . TGCAGCGCAGGGACTAGCACCGGCGAGCAGTACTTC CSAGTSTGEQYF
. TRBJ2-7 TRBV7-6 few TGTGCCAGCAGCCTAGGGATGGCATTCTACGAGCAGTACTTC CASSLGMAFYEQYF
TRBD1 TRBJ2-5 TRBV9 once TGTGCCAGCAGCGCTCAGGGACAGGGGGCAGGGACCCAGTACTTC CASSAQGQGAGTQYF
. TRBJ2-7 TRBV7-9 . TGTGCCAGCAGCCCTTCTGGAGGGAAGCCGTACTTC CASSPSGGKPYF
. TRBJ2-7 TRBV7-8 . TGTGCCAGCAGCTTAGACCGTGGGGGCGAGCAGTACTTC CASSLDRGGEQYF
. TRBJ2-1 TRBV4-1 few TGCGCCAGCAGCCAAGTGGGTAGGGTCTACAATGAGCAGTTCTTC CASSQVGRVYNEQFF
. TRBJ1-1 TRBV18 few TGTGCCAGCTCACCAACCATGAACACTGAAGCTTTCTTT CASSPTMNTEAFF